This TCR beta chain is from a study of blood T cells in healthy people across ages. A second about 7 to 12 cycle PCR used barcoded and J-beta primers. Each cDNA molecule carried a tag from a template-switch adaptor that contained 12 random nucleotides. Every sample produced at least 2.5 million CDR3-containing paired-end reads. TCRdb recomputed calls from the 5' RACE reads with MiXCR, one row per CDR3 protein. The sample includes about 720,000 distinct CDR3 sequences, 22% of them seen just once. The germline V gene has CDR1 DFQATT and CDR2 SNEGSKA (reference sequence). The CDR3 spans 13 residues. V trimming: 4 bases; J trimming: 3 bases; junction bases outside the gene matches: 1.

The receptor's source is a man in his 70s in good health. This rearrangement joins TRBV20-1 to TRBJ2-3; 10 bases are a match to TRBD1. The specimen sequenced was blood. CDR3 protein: CSAKDRGTDTQYF. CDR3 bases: TGCAGTGCTAAGGACAGGGGGACAGATACGCAGTATTTT.